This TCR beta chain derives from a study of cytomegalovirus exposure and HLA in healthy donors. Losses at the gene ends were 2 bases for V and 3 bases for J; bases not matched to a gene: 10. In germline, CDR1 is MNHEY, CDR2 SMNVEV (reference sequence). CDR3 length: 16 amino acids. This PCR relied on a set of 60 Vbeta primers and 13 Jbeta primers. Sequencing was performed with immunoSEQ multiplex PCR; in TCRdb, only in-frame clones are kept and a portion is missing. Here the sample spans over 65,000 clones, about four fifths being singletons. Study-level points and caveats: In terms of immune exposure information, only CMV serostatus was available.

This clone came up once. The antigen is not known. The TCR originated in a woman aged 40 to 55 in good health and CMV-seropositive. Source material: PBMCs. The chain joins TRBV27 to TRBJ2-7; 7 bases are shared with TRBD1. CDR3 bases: TGTGCCAGCAGTTTAGACCCCCCGGGACAGAGCTACGAGCAGTACTTC. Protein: CASSLDPPGQSYEQYF.